A selection of T cell receptor beta chains follows, all from one sample in a study of shared clonotypes between healthy human individuals. Produced via immunoSEQ multiplex PCR; TCRdb's table is partial and in-frame only. The repertoire consists of about 2.2 million clones, with more than 85% occurring once and the leading ten covering 1.5% to 2%. Sequencing was performed on naive CD8+ T cells from PBMCs. The receptors were sampled from a young man in good health. Some clones in this sample may be carry-over from other donors' samples. The CDR3 runs from the conserved cysteine through the conserved F or W. Fields, in order: V gene, J gene, D gene, clone size, CDR3 protein, CDR3 DNA. D genes are given only for firm matches. Some rows have no size entry. The others give once, few or many, or a class for an expanded clone.

TRBV28,TRBJ1-1,-,few,CASSPSPHQNTEAFF,TGTGCCAGCAGTCCTTCGCCCCACCAGAACACTGAAGCTTTCTTT
TRBV7-9,TRBJ2-2,TRBD1,-,CASSSQDRGLTGELFF,TGTGCCAGCAGCTCCCAAGACAGGGGGCTCACCGGGGAGCTGTTTTTT
TRBV28,TRBJ2-7,-,-,CASSPPGPQYEQYF,TGTGCCAGCAGTCCACCGGGCCCCCAGTACGAGCAGTACTTC
TRBV6-1,TRBJ2-1,-,-,CASNPDRQYNEQFF,TGTGCCAGCAATCCCGACAGACAGTACAATGAGCAGTTCTTC
TRBV19,TRBJ1-2,-,-,CASRARTVSRSDYGYTF,TGTGCCAGTAGAGCCCGGACAGTATCCCGAAGTGACTATGGCTACACCTTC
TRBV2,TRBJ2-3,TRBD2,-,CAGGVGGLAGVPDTQYF,TGTGCCGGAGGGGTCGGCGGGCTAGCGGGAGTCCCAGATACGCAGTATTTT
TRBV10-3,TRBJ1-2,-,-,CAISDHRESNYGYTF,TGTGCCATCAGTGATCACAGGGAATCTAACTATGGCTACACCTTC
TRBV9,TRBJ2-3,TRBD2,-,CASSAGLAGTRDTQYF,TGTGCCAGCAGCGCGGGACTAGCGGGAACTCGAGATACGCAGTATTTT
TRBV28,TRBJ2-3,-,-,CASLLDKGGPTDTQYF,TGTGCCAGCCTCCTTGACAAGGGAGGACCCACAGATACGCAGTATTTT
TRBV5-4,TRBJ1-5,-,few,CASSRDIDQPQHF,TGTGCCAGCAGCCGGGATATAGATCAGCCCCAGCATTTT
TRBV4-1,TRBJ1-5,-,-,CASSHSPGSYSNQPQHF,TGCGCCAGCAGCCACTCACCGGGCTCCTATAGCAATCAGCCCCAGCATTTT
TRBV30,TRBJ2-3,TRBD2,-,CAWSGLAGVQDTQYF,TGTGCCTGGAGTGGACTAGCGGGAGTTCAAGATACGCAGTATTTT
TRBV6-5,TRBJ2-5,-,-,CASSLSPRETQYF,TGTGCCAGCAGCCTTAGCCCTCGGGAGACCCAGTACTTC
TRBV6-5,TRBJ1-5,-,-,CASSELGGSQPQHF,TGTGCCAGCAGTGAACTGGGGGGTAGTCAGCCCCAGCATTTT
TRBV19,TRBJ2-2,-,-,CASSRGPGGELFF,TGTGCCAGTAGTAGAGGACCTGGCGGGGAGCTGTTTTTT
TRBV9,TRBJ2-7,TRBD1,-,CASSGRDSSYEQYF,TGTGCCAGCAGCGGACGGGACAGTTCCTACGAGCAGTACTTC
TRBV19,TRBJ2-5,-,-,CASSISVLGQETQYF,TGTGCCAGTAGTATATCGGTCCTGGGGCAAGAGACCCAGTACTTC
TRBV30,TRBJ2-3,-,-,CAWDRRTITDTQYF,TGTGCCTGGGACAGGCGAACTATAACAGATACGCAGTATTTT
TRBV6-1,TRBJ1-5,-,-,CASSEARVDSNQPQHF,TGTGCCAGCAGTGAAGCGCGGGTGGATAGCAATCAGCCCCAGCATTTT
TRBV4-3,TRBJ2-7,TRBD1,-,CASSRPQGYEQYF,TGCGCCAGCAGCCGACCACAGGGGTACGAGCAGTACTTC
TRBV27,TRBJ1-1,-,-,CASSSSPRGPSIDTEAFF,TGTGCCAGCAGTTCCTCCCCACGAGGACCCTCTATTGACACTGAAGCTTTCTTT
TRBV27,TRBJ2-7,-,-,CASSFGASWGSHEQYF,TGTGCCAGCAGTTTTGGTGCTAGTTGGGGCTCCCACGAGCAGTACTTC
TRBV11-2,TRBJ2-7,-,-,CASSHSTRGSNYEQYF,TGTGCCAGCAGCCACTCCACCAGGGGAAGCAACTACGAGCAGTACTTC
TRBV7-9,TRBJ2-7,-,-,CASSSDQVRENYEQYF,TGTGCCAGCAGCTCAGACCAGGTTAGGGAAAACTACGAGCAGTACTTC
TRBV7-2,TRBJ2-7,-,-,CASSPRDGTLYEQYF,TGTGCCAGCAGCCCCCGGGACGGAACCCTCTACGAGCAGTACTTC